These 24 T cell receptor beta chains were sequenced from one sample in a study of control samples from healthy donors and cancer patients. Sequencing was performed with immunoSEQ multiplex PCR; in TCRdb, only in-frame clones are kept and a portion is missing. The sample lists approximately 45,000 clones; 75% to 95% were seen once. Material: PBMCs. The receptors originated from a woman aged 35 to 49 with head and neck cancer.

The V gene is TRBV7-2, the J gene TRBJ1-3, with unresolved D. V was shortened by 3 bases and J by 0 bases, with 9 bases between the two germline ends. Per the germline V gene, CDR1 is SGHTA and CDR2 is FQGNSA. The CDR3 length is 15 residues. CDR3 region: CASSFDGDSGNTIYF. The CDR3 region has the DNA TGTGCCAGCAGCTTCGACGGAGACTCTGGAAACACCATATATTTT.

The J gene is TRBJ2-5, the V gene TRBV11-1; D is possibly TRBD1 or TRBD2 (5 bases each). Per the germline V gene, CDR1 is SGHAT and CDR2 is FQDESV (reference sequence). The CDR3 length is 16 residues. V lost 5 bases to trimming and J lost 5 bases, with 21 bases between them. CDR3 protein: CASSPQWVQGGETQYF. The CDR3 nucleotides are TGTGCCAGCAGCCCCCAGTGGGTGCAGGGCGGGGAGACCCAGTACTTC. The entire variable domain, with the rest obtained from reference TRBV11-1 and TRBJ2-5, is as follows: EAEVAQSPRYKITEKSQAVAFWCDPISGHATLYWYRQILGQGPELLVQFQDESVVDDSQLPKDRFSAERLKGVDSTLKIQPAELGDSAMYLCASSPQWVQGGETQYFGPGTRLLVL.

The rearrangement uses TRBV4-1 and TRBJ1-1; D call uncertain. Per the germline V gene, CDR1 is MGHRA and CDR2 is YSYEKL. V was pared by 1 base and J by 3 bases, with 9 bases between. The CDR3 consists of 14 residues. The CDR3 coding sequence is TGCGCCAGCAGCCAAGGCCGGCTCTACACTGAAGCTTTCTTT. It specifies CASSQGRLYTEAFF.

The chain combines TRBV2 with TRBJ2-7; TRBD2 aligns across 13 bases. CDR3 length equals 14 residues. Germline CDR1 is SNHLY and CDR2 is FYNNEI. The V and J ends lost 7 bases and 11 bases, in that order; junction bases with no gene match: 11. CDR3 sequence (DNA): TGTGCCAGCAACCCCGGACTAGCGGGAGAATTTGAGTACTTC. It yields the protein CASNPGLAGEFEYF. Full variable domain (rest looked up from reference TRBV2 and TRBJ2-7): EPEVTQTPSHQVTQMGQEVILRCVPISNHLYFYWYRQILGQKVEFLVSFYNNEISEKSEIFDDQFSVERPDGSNFTLKIRSTKLEDSAMYFCASNPGLAGEFEYFGPGTRLTVT.

This rearrangement joins TRBV10-3 to TRBJ1-5, with TRBD1 as a possible D gene (6 bases). V was shortened by 5 bases and J by 0 bases, with 8 bases between the two germline ends. This CDR3 is 14 amino acids long. CDR1 and CDR2 from the germline V gene are ENHRY and SYGVKD. The CDR3 protein is CAISKGDSNQPQHF. The DNA for the CDR3 is TGTGCCATCAGTAAGGGGGATAGCAATCAGCCCCAGCATTTT.

The V call is TRBV7-9, the J call TRBJ1-2; no definite D call. CDR3 length equals 12 residues. Germline lookup yields CDR1 SEHNR and CDR2 FQNEAQ (reference sequence). Trimming cost V 3 bases and J 5 bases, with 7 bases left between them. Here the CDR3 reads CASSFEGYGYTF. DNA of the CDR3: TGTGCCAGCAGCTTCGAAGGTTATGGCTACACCTTC.

This sequence joins TRBV28 and TRBJ2-7; the D call may be TRBD1 or TRBD2 (5 bases each). Trimming pared 10 bases from V and 6 bases from J, leaving 22 bases between. Germline CDR1 reads MDHEN; CDR2 reads SYDVKM. The CDR3 covers 14 residues. The CDR3 DNA follows: TGTGCCACCACGAGGGGCTCCAAAGCGAGCGAGCAGTACTTC. This translates into CATTRGSKASEQYF.

This chain joins TRBV18 and TRBJ2-6; D gene unclear. Looked up from germline, CDR1 is KGHSH and CDR2 is LQKENI. The CDR3 runs 15 residues. V lost 6 bases, J lost 0 bases, and 9 bases lay in between. CDR3 amino acids: CASSEAFSGANVLTF. The CDR3 DNA is TGTGCCAGCTCCGAGGCCTTCTCTGGGGCCAACGTCCTGACTTTC.

The rearrangement links TRBV29-1 to TRBJ1-1, with 9 nucleotides matching TRBD1. CDR1 and CDR2 from the germline V gene are SQVTM and ANQGSEA. The J segment lost 2 bases and the V segment lost 5 bases, leaving 3 bases of the junction unmatched. CDR3 size: 13 residues. The CDR3 region is CSVHRGPNTEAFF. CDR3 DNA sequence: TGCAGCGTTCACAGGGGGCCCAACACTGAAGCTTTCTTT.

The rearrangement links TRBV20-1 to TRBJ1-1; D unclear. The CDR3 extends over 12 amino acids. Trimming removed 3 bases from V and 4 bases from J, with 9 bases in between. The germline gives CDR1 DFQATT, CDR2 SNEGSKA (reference sequence). In DNA, the CDR3 is TGCAGTGCTAGTCGCGGGTTCACTGAAGCTTTCTTT. This gives the protein CSASRGFTEAFF.

This clone was counted once. V is TRBV30 and J is TRBJ2-5; D not resolved. Trimming left V 0 bases short and J 5 bases short, with 16 bases between. The germline V gene has CDR1 GTSNPN and CDR2 SVGIG (reference sequence). The CDR3 spans 15 residues. In DNA form, the CDR3 reads TGTGCCTGGAGTGTCGGGTTAACCTCCGCGGAGACCCAGTACTTC. Translating it yields CAWSVGLTSAETQYF.

The rearrangement joins TRBV27 to TRBJ2-3; 10 bases are shared with TRBD2. Germline assignment: CDR1 MNHEY and CDR2 SMNVEV (reference sequence). The CDR3 consists of 14 residues. The ends lost 6 bases at V and 5 bases at J; junction bases unmatched: 5. The DNA of the CDR3 is TGTGCCAGCAGGAGTAGCGGGGGGTTAGATACGCAGTATTTT. Encoded protein: CASRSSGGLDTQYF.

The CDR3 sequence: CAIHPGDTQETQYF. DNA for the CDR3: TGTGCCATCCATCCAGGGGACACACAAGAGACCCAGTACTTC. This chain links TRBV10-3 with TRBJ2-5; perhaps TRBD1 as D (6 bases). The CDR3 is 14 residues long. Looked up from germline, CDR1 is ENHRY and CDR2 is SYGVKD. Trimming cost V 8 bases and J 2 bases, with 15 bases left between them.

This chain uses TRBV7-3 with TRBJ2-7, with a possible D match to TRBD2 (6 bases). The CDR3 has 15 amino acids. V dropped 2 bases and J dropped 0 bases, with 11 bases sitting between them. In germline, CDR1 is SGHTA, CDR2 FQGTGA. CDR3 sequence: CASSLSASASYEQYF. In nucleotides, the CDR3 is TGTGCCAGCAGCTTATCCGCTAGCGCCTCCTACGAGCAGTACTTC.

J is TRBJ1-2 and V is TRBV30, with 7 bases that match TRBD1. The CDR3 is 17 residues long. Trimming at V came to 5 bases and at J to 8 bases, leaving 23 bases not matched to a gene. Germline loops: CDR1 GTSNPN, CDR2 SVGIG (reference sequence). For the CDR3, the DNA is TGTGCCTGGGCCGGCACCGGGACAGTCCGCCGCGGCTGGGGCTACACCTTC. Translating gives CAWAGTGTVRRGWGYTF.

This rearrangement joins TRBV11-3 to TRBJ1-5; D not certain. V lost 6 bases, J lost 3 bases, and 21 bases lay in between. CDR1 and CDR2 from the germline V gene are SGHNT and YENEEA. This CDR3 has 17 amino acids. In DNA form, the CDR3 reads TGTGCCAGCAGTCCTAAAATATACAGTTCATCCAATCAGCCCCAGCATTTT. Residues: CASSPKIYSSSNQPQHF.

The V gene is TRBV5-1, the J gene TRBJ2-1; D not resolved. The CDR3 extends over 13 amino acids. From germline, CDR1 is SGHRS and CDR2 YFSETQ. The V end lost 4 bases, the J end lost 6 bases, and 11 bases lay between the germline ends. This chain's CDR3 is CASSPDWLNEQFF. The DNA of the CDR3 is TGCGCCAGCAGCCCCGACTGGCTCAATGAGCAGTTCTTC.

In the case of this clone: Other DNA sequences within the sample encode an identical CDR3. The V call is TRBV3-1 (or the pseudogene TRBV3-2), the J call TRBJ1-2, with D possibly matching TRBD1 (6 bases). Germline V gene data show CDR1 as LGHDT and CDR2 as YNNKEL (reference sequence). Trimming removed 4 bases at V and 0 bases at J, with 12 bases between. The CDR3 is 15 amino acids. For the CDR3, the DNA is TGTGCCAGCAGCCTAGGGGGGGGAACTAACTATGGCTACACCTTC. This sequence encodes CASSLGGGTNYGYTF.

The chain recombines TRBV7-6 with TRBJ2-3; D may be TRBD1 or TRBD2 (5 bases each). The CDR3 extends over 15 amino acids. The germline V and J ends were trimmed by 2 bases and 4 bases, with 13 bases remaining between them. Germline values: CDR1 SGHVS, CDR2 FNYEAQ. CDR3: CASSLLAGSPDTQYF. Written as DNA, the CDR3 is TGTGCCAGCAGCTTATTAGCAGGGAGCCCAGATACGCAGTATTTT. Combining the CDR3 with reference TRBV7-6 and TRBJ2-3 gives the whole variable domain GAGVSQSPRYKVTKRGQDVALRCDPISGHVSLYWYRQALGQGPEFLTYFNYEAQQDKSGLPNDRFSAERPEGSISTLTIQRTEQRDSAMYRCASSLLAGSPDTQYFGPGTRLTVL.

The chain employs TRBV6-1 and TRBJ2-7, with unresolved D. The germline V gene encodes CDR1 MNHNS and CDR2 SASEGT. The CDR3 contains 16 residues. The germline V and J ends were trimmed by 4 bases and 4 bases, with 20 bases remaining between them. The CDR3 loop reads CASSGSFLGQNYEQYF. CDR3 DNA sequence: TGTGCCAGCAGTGGATCGTTTCTGGGCCAGAATTACGAGCAGTACTTC.

V is TRBV6-5 and J is TRBJ1-6; D remains unclear. CDR3 length: 14 residues. V was trimmed by 0 bases and J by 10 bases, leaving 10 bases between them. Germline values: CDR1 MNHEY, CDR2 SVGAGI. CDR3 DNA: TGTGCCAGCAGTTACTCGGAGGATCCCTCACCCCTCCACTTT. This translates into CASSYSEDPSPLHF.

The chain couples TRBV19 to TRBJ1-1; D remains unclear. The germline gives CDR1 LNHDA, CDR2 SQIVND (reference sequence). This CDR3 is built from 12 residues. The ends were cut back, 6 bases at V and 2 bases at J, with 7 bases in the middle. CDR3 loop: CASRRPNTEAFF. In nucleotides, the CDR3 is TGTGCCAGTAGGCGTCCAAACACTGAAGCTTTCTTT. Full variable domain (missing parts from reference TRBV19 and TRBJ1-1): DGGITQSPKYLFRKEGQNVTLSCEQNLNHDAMYWYRQDPGQGLRLIYYSQIVNDFQKGDIAEGYSVSREKKESFPLTVTSAQKNPTAFYLCASRRPNTEAFFGQGTRLTVV.

The V gene is TRBV7-9, the J gene TRBJ1-6, with 7 bases that match TRBD1. V dropped 1 base and J dropped 7; count of bases not matched to a gene: 4. Germline lookup yields CDR1 SEHNR and CDR2 FQNEAQ (reference sequence). The CDR3 is made up of 15 amino acids. The CDR3 coding sequence is TGTGCCAGCAGCTTAGTTGGGACAGAGAATTCACCCCTCCACTTT. It specifies CASSLVGTENSPLHF.

The V call is TRBV29-1, the J call TRBJ1-1, with D unresolved. There are 12 residues in the CDR3. With 4 bases removed from V and 5 bases from J, the gap between germline ends came to 11 bases. CDR1 SQVTM and CDR2 ANQGSEA come from the germline V gene. CDR3 DNA sequence: TGCAGCGTTGGAGTGGGAATAACTGAAGCTTTCTTT. This sequence encodes CSVGVGITEAFF.